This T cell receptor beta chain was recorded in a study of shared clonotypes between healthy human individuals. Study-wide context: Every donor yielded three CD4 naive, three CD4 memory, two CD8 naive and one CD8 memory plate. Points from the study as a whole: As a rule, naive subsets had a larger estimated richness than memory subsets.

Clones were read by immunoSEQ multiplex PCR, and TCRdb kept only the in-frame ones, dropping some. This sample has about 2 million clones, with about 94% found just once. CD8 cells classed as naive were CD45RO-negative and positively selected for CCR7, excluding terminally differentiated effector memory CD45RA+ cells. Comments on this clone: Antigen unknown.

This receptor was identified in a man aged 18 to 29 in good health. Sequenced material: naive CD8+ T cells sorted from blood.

The CDR3 nucleotides are TGCAGCGTTTACGGGACAGGGTTCCACAATGAGCAGTTCTTC. This translates into CSVYGTGFHNEQFF. The J gene is TRBJ2-1, the V gene TRBV29-1; 9 bases line up with TRBD1. CDR1 SQVTM and CDR2 ANQGSEA come from the germline V gene. The CDR3 is 14 residues long. V trimming: 5 bases; J trimming: 5 bases; junction bases outside the gene matches: 7.